The sequence of this T cell receptor beta chain was determined in a study of T cell responses to AZD1222 COVID-19 vaccine. Study conclusions and caveats: Spike-specific TCRs gained breadth and depth after people received two AZD1222 doses. Repertoire sampling was restricted to post-peak T cell response timepoints. White British ancestry dominated among donors, who included more females, and clonal diversity was possibly underestimated.

Germline V gives CDR1 SNHLY, CDR2 FYNNEI. The length of the CDR3 is 14 residues. Trimming took off 7 bases at V and 1 base at J, with 11 bases between the two ends. The table came from immunoSEQ multiplex PCR; TCRdb's copy has only in-frame clones and leaves some out. The repertoire includes 150,000 or so clones, 90% of them detected once, and more than 1.3% sits in the top ten. On this clone itself: The target antigen is unknown.

This clonotype was obtained from an adult who received the AZD1222 COVID-19 vaccine. V and J are TRBV2 and TRBJ1-3, with D tentatively TRBD1 (5 bases). Sequencing was performed on peripheral blood, taken 28 days after the second AZD1222 dose. CDR3 in amino acids: CASKGRESGNTIYF. CDR3 sequence (DNA): TGTGCCAGCAAGGGCAGGGAATCTGGAAACACCATATATTTT.